This entry lists 19 T cell receptor beta chains sequenced from one sample in a study of T cells after yellow fever vaccination (dated by TCRdb to 2018 to 2020). The sample's treatment or condition, from its label and the paper: live attenuated yellow fever vaccine strain. The library was obtained by 5' RACE. Instrument on record: Illumina NovaSeq 6000. TCRdb trimmed public reads at Q25 via fastp, called clones via MiXCR and kept in-frame beta chains. Every distinct CDR3 protein forms one entry, paired with its most common genes and DNA. The sample contains fewer than 450,000 distinct CDR3 sequences, about 4% of them found a single time. Around 24% of the sample is taken by the ten largest. This specimen consisted of PBMCs, obtained 5 days after the yellow fever booster vaccination. These TCRs come from a man aged 18 to 30 who received the YFV17D yellow fever vaccine.

This clonotype was found a few times. V is TRBV5-3 and J is TRBJ2-2; no definite D call. TRBV5-3 is an ORF, and what it does is uncertain. The CDR3 extends over 14 amino acids. V dropped 4 bases and J dropped 1 base, with 8 bases sitting between them. In DNA form, the CDR3 reads TGTGCCAGAAGCCCAAGGGAGAACACCGGGGAGCTGTTTTTT. It is translated as CARSPRENTGELFF.

V and J are TRBV20-1 and TRBJ2-7, with 9 bases lining up with TRBD2. The length of the CDR3 is 15 residues. Per the germline V gene, CDR1 is DFQATT and CDR2 is SNEGSKA (reference sequence). Trimming at V came to 0 bases and at J to 5 bases, leaving 8 bases not matched to a gene. DNA for the CDR3: TGCAGTGCTAGAGATTTGCGCGGGGGGGCTAACGAGCAGTACTTC. Translating gives CSARDLRGGANEQYF.

Ten or more counts support this clonotype. This sequence joins TRBV20-1 and TRBJ2-7; 8 bases map to TRBD1. Unmatched junction bases numbered 3, after V lost 6 bases and J lost 5 bases. Germline values: CDR1 DFQATT, CDR2 SNEGSKA (reference sequence). This CDR3 comprises 11 residues. The CDR3 DNA follows: TGCAGTGCACAGGGGGATGACGAGCAGTACTTC. This gives the protein CSAQGDDEQYF.

The sample holds many counts of this clonotype. The chain links TRBV29-1 to TRBJ2-3; 11 nucleotides agree with TRBD1. J was trimmed by 6 bases and V by 4 bases; bases with no gene match: 6. This CDR3 comprises 14 residues. CDR1 SQVTM and CDR2 ANQGSEA come from the germline V gene. The DNA of the CDR3 is TGCAGCGTTGCGGACAGGGGGCAAGGGGATACGCAGTATTTT. This codes for CSVADRGQGDTQYF.

The sample holds a few counts of this clonotype. This chain connects TRBV6-5 to TRBJ2-1, with TRBD2 identical over 10 bases. V gave up 5 bases and J gave up 6 bases; unmatched junction bases: 4. The CDR3 loop spans 14 amino acids. CDR1 and CDR2 from the germline V gene are MNHEY and SVGAGI. The CDR3 is CASSPGLATNEQFF. The CDR3, as DNA: TGTGCCAGCAGTCCGGGACTAGCGACCAATGAGCAGTTCTTC.

This clonotype was found many times. The CDR3 DNA follows: TGCAGTGCTAGTGGACAGCAAGAGACCCAGTACTTC. It specifies CSASGQQETQYF. The chain links TRBV20-1 to TRBJ2-5, with D possibly matching TRBD1 (6 bases). The CDR3 is 12 amino acids. Germline V gene sequence: CDR1 DFQATT, CDR2 SNEGSKA (reference sequence). With 3 bases removed from V and 2 bases from J, the gap between germline ends came to 7 bases.

In its sample, this clonotype was seen a few times. This chain uses TRBV19 with TRBJ2-2, with TRBD1 as a possible D gene (6 bases). The CDR3 covers 15 residues. Germline V gene data show CDR1 as LNHDA and CDR2 as SQIVND (reference sequence). Trimming took off 3 bases at V and 0 bases at J, with 8 bases between the two ends. The CDR3 reads CASSIRDTNTGELFF. DNA of the CDR3: TGTGCCAGTAGTATTCGGGACACGAACACCGGGGAGCTGTTTTTT.

This clonotype was seen a handful of times. The gene calls are TRBV5-4 and TRBJ2-3; D is perhaps TRBD1 (6 bases). This CDR3 contains 13 residues. The germline CDR1 and CDR2 sequences are SGHNT and YYREEE (reference sequence). The V end was cut by 4 bases, the J end by 5 bases, with 11 bases between. The DNA of the CDR3 is TGTGCCAGCAGCCGGGACAATCTAGATACGCAGTATTTT. It codes for CASSRDNLDTQYF.

The chain links TRBV6-2 or TRBV6-3 to TRBJ1-1; D not resolved. The CDR3 loop spans 16 amino acids. Germline V lookup: CDR1 MNHEY, CDR2 SVGEGT. Trimming left V 5 bases short and J 5 bases short, with 21 bases between. The CDR3 reads CASSPPGRVIWTEAFF. The CDR3, as DNA: TGTGCCAGCAGTCCCCCCGGGCGGGTTATATGGACTGAAGCTTTCTTT.

This clonotype appeared many times. The CDR3 loop reads CSVDSFSTDTQYF. In DNA form, the CDR3 reads TGCAGTGTGGACTCGTTTAGCACAGATACGCAGTATTTT. The rearrangement uses TRBV20-1 and TRBJ2-3, with D maybe TRBD2 (5 bases). Germline V CDR1 and CDR2: DFQATT, SNEGSKA (reference sequence). Trimming left V 7 bases short and J 0 bases short, with 11 bases between. The CDR3 sequence is 13 residues long.

The chain is built from TRBV5-4 and TRBJ1-2; D call uncertain. Trimming removed 3 bases at V and 4 bases at J, with 16 bases between. CDR1 is SGHNT and CDR2 is YYREEE in the germline V gene (reference sequence). There are 15 residues in the CDR3. CDR3 protein: CASSSRASTGYGYTF. Written as DNA, the CDR3 is TGTGCCAGCAGCTCCCGGGCCTCCACTGGCTATGGCTACACCTTC.

V and J are TRBV6-6 and TRBJ2-7, with 9 bases fitting TRBD2. The CDR3 extends over 15 amino acids. CDR1 and CDR2 from the germline V gene are MNHNY and SVGAGI (reference sequence). The V segment lost 6 bases and the J segment 0 bases; nucleotides outside the gene matches: 6. CDR3 sequence reads: CASRGSGGSSYEQYV. CDR3 nucleotides: TGTGCCAGCAGGGGTAGCGGGGGCAGCTCCTACGAGCAGTACGTC.

This clonotype was recorded many times. This chain links TRBV4-3 with TRBJ1-1; TRBD1 might be the D (6 bases). The length of the CDR3 is 14 residues. CDR1 LGHNA and CDR2 YSLEER come from the germline V gene. Deletions cut 4 bases from V and 5 bases from J, with 14 bases between. CDR3 bases: TGCGCCAGCAGCCTCCGGGGGGCGGGTACTGAAGCTTTCTTT. This gives the protein CASSLRGAGTEAFF.

This clonotype came up many times. The rearrangement joins TRBV5-4 to TRBJ1-2; 9 bases are a match to TRBD1. The V segment lost 4 bases and the J segment 2 bases; nucleotides outside the gene matches: 9. Germline V gene sequence: CDR1 SGHNT, CDR2 YYREEE (reference sequence). The CDR3 length is 16 residues. CDR3 sequence reads: CASSLFRTGDNYGYTF. The CDR3 DNA sequence: TGTGCCAGCAGCCTATTCCGGACAGGGGACAACTATGGCTACACCTTC.

The chain recombines TRBV27 with TRBJ2-3; the D gene is possibly TRBD2 (7 bases). Germline V gene lookup returns CDR1 MNHEY and CDR2 SMNVEV (reference sequence). The ends were cut back, 6 bases at V and 4 bases at J, with 23 bases in the middle. The CDR3 runs 17 residues. The CDR3 DNA is TGTGCCAGCAGATTAGCCTATGGGGGGGCCGTCGCAGATACGCAGTATTTT. This translates into CASRLAYGGAVADTQYF.

This clonotype appeared many times. The CDR3, as DNA: TGCAGTGCTCCACGGATGAACACTGAAGCTTTCTTT. It is translated as CSAPRMNTEAFF. V gene TRBV20-1 combines with J gene TRBJ1-1; the D is unclear. With 5 bases removed from V and 0 bases from J, the gap between germline ends came to 7 bases. The germline gives CDR1 DFQATT, CDR2 SNEGSKA (reference sequence). There are 12 residues in the CDR3.

This clonotype was picked up many times. CDR3 nucleotide sequence: TGCGCCAGCAGCGTACAGGTATTCAACGCTGAAGCTTTCTTT. Its protein product is CASSVQVFNAEAFF. The V call is TRBV5-1, the J call TRBJ1-1, with D tentatively TRBD1 (5 bases). Germline CDR1 is SGHRS and CDR2 is YFSETQ. Trimming left V 4 bases short and J 6 bases short, with 16 bases between. This CDR3 is built from 14 residues.

This clonotype showed up just a few times. The J gene is TRBJ2-7, the V gene TRBV5-1, with D possibly TRBD2 on 6 matching bases. Trimming stripped 0 bases from V and 3 bases from J, with 13 bases between. This CDR3 has 15 amino acids. CDR1 is SGHRS and CDR2 is YFSETQ in the germline V gene. The CDR3 region is CASSLDAGGNYEQYV. CDR3 nucleotide sequence: TGCGCCAGCAGCTTGGATGCCGGGGGAAACTACGAGCAGTACGTC.

The J gene is TRBJ1-2, the V gene TRBV5-4; the D gene is possibly TRBD1 (5 bases). Germline CDR1 and CDR2: SGHNT and YYREEE (reference sequence). This CDR3 is built from 14 residues. The V end was cut by 4 bases, the J end by 6 bases, with 16 bases between. CDR3: CASSDQGVGDGYTF. As DNA, the CDR3 is TGTGCCAGCAGCGATCAGGGAGTTGGGGATGGCTACACCTTC. Combining the CDR3 with reference TRBV5-4 and TRBJ1-2 gives the whole variable domain ETGVTQSPTHLIKTRGQQVTLRCSSQSGHNTVSWYQQALGQGPQFIFQYYREEENGRGNFPPRFSGLQFPNYSSELNVNALELDDSALYLCASSDQGVGDGYTFGSGTRLTVV.